This is a list of T cell receptor beta chains from one sample in a study of blood T cell repertoires in COVID-19. Sequencing used immunoSEQ multiplex PCR; TCRdb keeps in-frame clones, though not all of them. The data show around 380,000 clones, around 87% seen once. Sequencing input: PBMCs or T cells enriched from blood (not recorded which). These receptors were collected from a man aged 25 to 45 who had recovered from COVID-19. The CDR3 runs from the conserved cysteine through the conserved F or W. D genes are given only for firm matches. Only part of the rows carry a size: once, few, many, or a class if the clone is expanded.

cdr3_nt: TGTGCCAGCAGCGCCGGGACTAGCACAGATACGCAGTATTTT
cdr3_aa: CASSAGTSTDTQYF
v_call: TRBV3-1/TRBV3-2
j_call: TRBJ2-3
clone_size: .
d_call: .

cdr3_nt: TGTGCCTGGAGCCAGGACAGGGGGCTCGAGCAGTACTTC
cdr3_aa: CAWSQDRGLEQYF
v_call: TRBV30
j_call: TRBJ2-7
clone_size: .
d_call: TRBD1

cdr3_nt: TGTGCCAGCAGCTCCCGTGGACTAGCGATGGAGACCCAGTACTTC
cdr3_aa: CASSSRGLAMETQYF
v_call: TRBV7-6
j_call: TRBJ2-5
clone_size: .
d_call: TRBD2

cdr3_nt: TGCGCCAGCAGCCAAGATCTGGTAAGGGGGACCATATCAGCAAGGGCTGAAAAACTGTTTTTT
cdr3_aa: CASSQDLVRGTISARAEKLFF
v_call: TRBV4-1
j_call: TRBJ1-4
clone_size: .
d_call: .

cdr3_nt: TGCGCCAGCAGCCCCAGTGAGGGTGAAGCTTTCTTT
cdr3_aa: CASSPSEGEAFF
v_call: TRBV5-1
j_call: TRBJ1-1
clone_size: .
d_call: .

cdr3_nt: TGTGCCAGCAGGGGACAGGGTGGGTTGGTTGACACTGAAGCTTTCTTT
cdr3_aa: CASRGQGGLVDTEAFF
v_call: TRBV7-6
j_call: TRBJ1-1
clone_size: .
d_call: TRBD1

cdr3_nt: TGTGCCAGCAGCCCAGCGGGGCCTGTTGAAGCTTTCTTT
cdr3_aa: CASSPAGPVEAFF
v_call: TRBV3-1/TRBV3-2
j_call: TRBJ1-1
clone_size: .
d_call: .

cdr3_nt: TGTGCCAGCAGCAACCCGGGACAAAGCAATGAGCAGTTCTTC
cdr3_aa: CASSNPGQSNEQFF
v_call: TRBV7-9
j_call: TRBJ2-1
clone_size: .
d_call: .

cdr3_nt: TGTGCCACCAGCAGAGATTGGGGTTGGGACAGCCCTGGGTCCTACGAGCAGTACTTC
cdr3_aa: CATSRDWGWDSPGSYEQYF
v_call: TRBV15
j_call: TRBJ2-7
clone_size: .
d_call: TRBD1

cdr3_nt: TGCAGCGTTGAAGGACTAGCGGGGGGGCCTAATGAGCAGTTCTTC
cdr3_aa: CSVEGLAGGPNEQFF
v_call: TRBV29-1
j_call: TRBJ2-1
clone_size: .
d_call: TRBD2

cdr3_nt: TGCGCCAGCAGCTTGGAGCGGGGCCTCACAGATACGCAGTATTTT
cdr3_aa: CASSLERGLTDTQYF
v_call: TRBV5-1
j_call: TRBJ2-3
clone_size: .
d_call: TRBD2

cdr3_nt: TGTGCCAGCACCCGATCGGCACAACGGGGTTCACCCCTCCACTTT
cdr3_aa: CASTRSAQRGSPLHF
v_call: TRBV13
j_call: TRBJ1-6
clone_size: .
d_call: .

cdr3_nt: TGTGCCAGTAGGATACAGGGTCAGCCCCAGCATTTT
cdr3_aa: CASRIQGQPQHF
v_call: TRBV19
j_call: TRBJ1-5
clone_size: .
d_call: .

cdr3_nt: TGTGCCAGCAGCTTAGAGGGAACAGGGGGAAGTAAAACCATATATTTT
cdr3_aa: CASSLEGTGGSKTIYF
v_call: TRBV7-2
j_call: TRBJ1-3
clone_size: .
d_call: TRBD1

cdr3_nt: TGTGCCAGCAGGCGCGGAGGGGAGACAGATACGCAGTATTTT
cdr3_aa: CASRRGGETDTQYF
v_call: TRBV4-2
j_call: TRBJ2-3
clone_size: .
d_call: .

cdr3_nt: TGTGCCAGCAGTTCCCGGGACAGGGGTGCAACTAATGAAAAACTGTTTTTT
cdr3_aa: CASSSRDRGATNEKLFF
v_call: TRBV6-2/TRBV6-3
j_call: TRBJ1-4
clone_size: .
d_call: TRBD1

cdr3_nt: TGCAGCGTTGAAGTCTCGGGGGGAAACTACAATGAGCAGTTCTTC
cdr3_aa: CSVEVSGGNYNEQFF
v_call: TRBV29-1
j_call: TRBJ2-1
clone_size: .
d_call: TRBD2

cdr3_nt: TGTGCCAGCAGCCCTGACAGGGACTATGGCTACACCTTC
cdr3_aa: CASSPDRDYGYTF
v_call: TRBV7-9
j_call: TRBJ1-2
clone_size: .
d_call: TRBD1

cdr3_nt: TGTGCCAGAAGCTGTCGCACAGGGCCCAACACCGGGGAGCTGTTTTTT
cdr3_aa: CARSCRTGPNTGELFF
v_call: TRBV5-3
j_call: TRBJ2-2
clone_size: .
d_call: .

cdr3_nt: TGCAGTGCTAGTCGCGGTCGAGTGGACTATGGCTACACCTTC
cdr3_aa: CSASRGRVDYGYTF
v_call: TRBV20-1
j_call: TRBJ1-2
clone_size: .
d_call: .

cdr3_nt: TGCAGCGTTGAGGGTTCGGAGCGACTCTCCTACAATGAGCAGTTCTTC
cdr3_aa: CSVEGSERLSYNEQFF
v_call: TRBV29-1
j_call: TRBJ2-1
clone_size: .
d_call: .

cdr3_nt: TGTGCCAGCAGCCCCCAGCGGACGGGCGGGGAGCTGTTTTTT
cdr3_aa: CASSPQRTGGELFF
v_call: TRBV7-2
j_call: TRBJ2-2
clone_size: few
d_call: .

cdr3_nt: TGTGCCAGCAGCGTGGGGGGTCTGGGGAGGGCAGAGACCCAGTACTTC
cdr3_aa: CASSVGGLGRAETQYF
v_call: TRBV9
j_call: TRBJ2-5
clone_size: .
d_call: TRBD2

cdr3_nt: TGTGCCAGCAGTTACTTTGGCCCTCGGGAGAATTCACCCCTCCACTTT
cdr3_aa: CASSYFGPRENSPLHF
v_call: TRBV6-5
j_call: TRBJ1-6
clone_size: .
d_call: .

cdr3_nt: TGTGCCAGCAGCTTAAATCCGGGGAAAGAAGGCTACACCTTC
cdr3_aa: CASSLNPGKEGYTF
v_call: TRBV7-8
j_call: TRBJ1-2
clone_size: .
d_call: .

cdr3_nt: TGTGCCAGCAGCAAACTAGCGGGGGGCTTCGACAATGAGCAGTTCTTC
cdr3_aa: CASSKLAGGFDNEQFF
v_call: TRBV9
j_call: TRBJ2-1
clone_size: .
d_call: TRBD2

cdr3_nt: TGTGCCAGTAGCCCGGGACAGGGGGCCGGGGAGCTGTTTTTT
cdr3_aa: CASSPGQGAGELFF
v_call: TRBV19
j_call: TRBJ2-2
clone_size: few
d_call: TRBD1

cdr3_nt: TGCGCCAGCAGCGTAGGACAGGGGAGCGCTGAAGCTTTCTTT
cdr3_aa: CASSVGQGSAEAFF
v_call: TRBV5-1
j_call: TRBJ1-1
clone_size: .
d_call: TRBD1

cdr3_nt: TGCGCCAGCAGCCAACAACTAGGACTAGATACGCAGTATTTT
cdr3_aa: CASSQQLGLDTQYF
v_call: TRBV4-1
j_call: TRBJ2-3
clone_size: .
d_call: .

cdr3_nt: TGTGCCAGCAGCTTAGTTTATTGGGACAGCGAGTCGGCTAATGAAAAACTGTTTTTT
cdr3_aa: CASSLVYWDSESANEKLFF
v_call: TRBV7-8
j_call: TRBJ1-4
clone_size: .
d_call: TRBD1

cdr3_nt: TGTGCCAGCAGTGACACAGGAAACACCATATATTTT
cdr3_aa: CASSDTGNTIYF
v_call: TRBV6-1
j_call: TRBJ1-3
clone_size: .
d_call: .

cdr3_nt: TGTGCCATCAGTAACCTAGCGGGGGATGAGCAGTTCTTC
cdr3_aa: CAISNLAGDEQFF
v_call: TRBV10-3
j_call: TRBJ2-1
clone_size: .
d_call: TRBD2

cdr3_nt: TGTGCCAGCAGTCAACGGGCGACAGGCGACCTTGCAGATACGCAGTATTTT
cdr3_aa: CASSQRATGDLADTQYF
v_call: TRBV4-2
j_call: TRBJ2-3
clone_size: once
d_call: .

cdr3_nt: TGTGCCAGCAGCGTAGAACCCCCCAGTACGCAGTATTTT
cdr3_aa: CASSVEPPSTQYF
v_call: TRBV9
j_call: TRBJ2-3
clone_size: once
d_call: .

cdr3_nt: TGTGCCAGCAGCCAAGACGAGGGAAACACCATATATTTT
cdr3_aa: CASSQDEGNTIYF
v_call: TRBV3-1/TRBV3-2
j_call: TRBJ1-3
clone_size: few
d_call: .

cdr3_nt: TGTGCCAGCAGCGAAACAGGGGCCTATGGCTACACCTTC
cdr3_aa: CASSETGAYGYTF
v_call: TRBV21-1
j_call: TRBJ1-2
clone_size: once
d_call: .

cdr3_nt: TGTGCCAGCAGTTTAACGGGGAATACTGAAGCTTTCTTT
cdr3_aa: CASSLTGNTEAFF
v_call: TRBV12-3/TRBV12-4
j_call: TRBJ1-1
clone_size: .
d_call: .

cdr3_nt: TGTGCCAGCAGCCCCGGACTATCCTACCAGCAGTACTTC
cdr3_aa: CASSPGLSYQQYF
v_call: TRBV11-2
j_call: TRBJ2-7
clone_size: .
d_call: .

cdr3_nt: TGTGCCAGCAGCCCCGGACAGAGCACCGGGGAGCTGTTTTTT
cdr3_aa: CASSPGQSTGELFF
v_call: TRBV9
j_call: TRBJ2-2
clone_size: .
d_call: .

cdr3_nt: TGTGCCAGCAGCCCGGGTGGTTCCTCCAACGGGGAGCTGTTTTTT
cdr3_aa: CASSPGGSSNGELFF
v_call: TRBV7-9
j_call: TRBJ2-2
clone_size: .
d_call: .

cdr3_nt: TGTGCCAGCAGCGTAGGGGCGTCCAATGAGCAGTTCTTC
cdr3_aa: CASSVGASNEQFF
v_call: TRBV9
j_call: TRBJ2-1
clone_size: once
d_call: .

cdr3_nt: TGTGCCAGCAGCCAACCCCTGAGGAACACCGGGGAGCTGTTTTTT
cdr3_aa: CASSQPLRNTGELFF
v_call: TRBV3-1/TRBV3-2
j_call: TRBJ2-2
clone_size: .
d_call: .